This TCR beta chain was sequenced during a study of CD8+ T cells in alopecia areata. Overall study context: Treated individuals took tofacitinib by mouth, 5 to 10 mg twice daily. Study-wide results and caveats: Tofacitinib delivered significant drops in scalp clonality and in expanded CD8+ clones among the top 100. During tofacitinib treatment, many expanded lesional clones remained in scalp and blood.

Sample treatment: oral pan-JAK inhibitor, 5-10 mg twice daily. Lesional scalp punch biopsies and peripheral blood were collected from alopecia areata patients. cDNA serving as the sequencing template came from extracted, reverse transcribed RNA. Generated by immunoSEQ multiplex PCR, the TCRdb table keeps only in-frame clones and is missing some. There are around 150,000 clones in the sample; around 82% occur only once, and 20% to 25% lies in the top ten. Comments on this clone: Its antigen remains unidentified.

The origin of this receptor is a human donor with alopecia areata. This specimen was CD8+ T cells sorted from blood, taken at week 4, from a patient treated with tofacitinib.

The CDR3: CASSFRDTYPNEQYF. CDR3 coding DNA: TGCGCCAGCAGCTTCCGCGACACATATCCCAACGAGCAGTACTTC. V gene TRBV5-1 combines with J gene TRBJ2-7; D is unclear. The CDR3 extends over 15 amino acids. Germline V gene data show CDR1 as SGHRS and CDR2 as YFSETQ. The V gene lost 2 bases and the J gene lost 5 bases, with 17 bases spanning the gap.